Described below is a single T cell receptor beta chain sequence and its context. Its antigen target is currently unknown. No quality values exist for individual bases; no much larger clone is one base distant. This entry is derived from a study of spatial heterogeneity in lung cancer (dated by TCRdb to the late 2010s). Concerning the study at large: Beta-chain transcripts were consistently detected in greater numbers than alpha-chain transcripts, which likely reflected higher beta-chain transcript abundance. In non-small cell lung cancer, the study quantitatively compared TCR alpha and beta repertoires across several tumor regions, matched nontumor lung, and blood. Both alpha and beta chains were TCR-sequenced in samples taken at surgery, namely 220 tumor regions, 63 to 70 matched nontumor lung samples and just over 55 PBMC samples. In the raw uncorrected reads, each unique combination of TCR and UMI appeared more than ten times on average. Nonsynonymous mutation counts, determined by whole-exome sequencing of tumor tissue, were related to TCR repertoire features. On the study overall, not on this receptor specifically: Ubiquitous expanded tumor TCRs were detected in blood more often at tumor resection than at routine follow-up. Additional single-cell paired TCR alpha and beta sequencing was considered necessary to confirm, at a functional level, the hypothesis that regional TCRs recognize regional mutations.

The receptor library was made with 5' RACE. These reads were obtained on a NextSeq 500. To allow correction of PCR and sequencing errors, the TCR library protocol tagged every TCR cDNA molecule with a unique molecular identifier. The source study handled its data this way. TCR identification, UMI-based error correction and CDR3 extraction were performed with Decombinator tools. Expanded TCRs were defined as those above a frequency of 2 per 1,000, corresponding to the top 1% of the tumor frequency distribution. Renyi diversity was calculated using the R vegan package after each repertoire was subsampled 100 times to 5,000 TCRs. CDR3 similarity networks were constructed using string-kernel similarity of amino acid triplets, with links drawn between CDR3s whose pairwise similarity was above 0.82. TCRdb ran its own pipeline on the public reads, namely fastp trimming at Q25 and MiXCR clone calling, and kept in-frame beta chains. Every CDR3 protein is listed once, alongside the most common genes and DNA of its rows. These V and J calls are TCRdb output, not the study's own analysis. The sample profile shows tens of thousands of distinct CDR3 sequences; 15% to 25% of them were found once. The top ten hold roughly 6.2% of the sample.

Spanning cysteine to phenylalanine, the CDR3 consists of 14 amino acids. Of all the DNA, just the CDR3 is kept, 42 bases in frame from base 1. CDR1 DFQATT and CDR2 SNEGSKA are derived from the germline V gene (reference sequence). The junction shows trimming of 5 bases on V and 6 bases on J, and the gene matches do not reach 6 bases of it. The label giving this sample's time point can be read as: sample taken at primary tumor resection. TCR sequencing used whole RNA extracted from tumor and nontumor lung tissue, or from cryopreserved PBMC samples, without cell sorting. The donors were more than 65 patients from the lung TRACERx cohort who had early-stage, untreated non-small cell lung cancer. Only patients for whom sufficient RNA was available from at least two tumor regions were selected for TCR sequencing.

Here the chain combines TRBV20-1 and TRBJ2-3, and 12 bases in between align with TRBD2. The TCR sequence derives from a male donor with early-stage non-small cell lung cancer. Sequences were derived from PBMCs, sampled at surgery. The CDR3 loop reads CSAPTSGRIDTQYF. The sequenced DNA is TGCAGTGCTCCAACTAGCGGGAGGATTGATACGCAGTATTTT.